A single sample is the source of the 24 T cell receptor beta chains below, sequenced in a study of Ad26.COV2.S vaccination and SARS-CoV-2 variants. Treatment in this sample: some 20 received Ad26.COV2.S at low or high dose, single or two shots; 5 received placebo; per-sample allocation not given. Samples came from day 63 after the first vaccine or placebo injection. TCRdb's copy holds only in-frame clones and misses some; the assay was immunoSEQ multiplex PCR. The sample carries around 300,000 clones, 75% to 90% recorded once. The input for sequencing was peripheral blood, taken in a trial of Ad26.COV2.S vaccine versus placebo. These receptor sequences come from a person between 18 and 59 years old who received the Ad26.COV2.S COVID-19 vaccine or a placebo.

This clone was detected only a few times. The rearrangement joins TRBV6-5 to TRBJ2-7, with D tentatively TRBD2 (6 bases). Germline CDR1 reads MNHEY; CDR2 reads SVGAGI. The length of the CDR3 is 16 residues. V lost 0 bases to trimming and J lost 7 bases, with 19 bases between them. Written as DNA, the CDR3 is TGTGCCAGCAGTTACTCGATAAGGCTGGGGGGAAAGGAGCAGTACTTC. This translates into CASSYSIRLGGKEQYF.

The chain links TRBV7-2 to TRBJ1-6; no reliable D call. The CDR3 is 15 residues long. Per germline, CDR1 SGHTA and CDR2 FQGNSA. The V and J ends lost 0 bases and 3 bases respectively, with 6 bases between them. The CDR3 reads CASSLAGSYNSPLHF. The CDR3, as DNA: TGTGCCAGCAGCTTAGCTGGCAGCTATAATTCACCCCTCCACTTT.

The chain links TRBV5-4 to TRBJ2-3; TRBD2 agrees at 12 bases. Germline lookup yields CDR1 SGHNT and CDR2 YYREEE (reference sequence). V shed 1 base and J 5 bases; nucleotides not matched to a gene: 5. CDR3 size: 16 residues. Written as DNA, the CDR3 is TGTGCCAGCAGCTTGTTGCTAGCGGGAGGGGGAGATACGCAGTATTTT. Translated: CASSLLLAGGGDTQYF.

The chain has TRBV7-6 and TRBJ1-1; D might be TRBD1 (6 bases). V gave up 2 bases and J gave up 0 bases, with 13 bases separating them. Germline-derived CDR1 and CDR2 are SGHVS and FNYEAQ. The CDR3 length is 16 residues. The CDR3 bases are TGTGCCAGCAGCTTATGGGGGGGGGACATGAACACTGAAGCTTTCTTT. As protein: CASSLWGGDMNTEAFF.

In DNA, the CDR3 is TGCGCCAGCAGCCAAGAGGGTGTGACTAATGAAAAACTGTTTTTT. Protein sequence: CASSQEGVTNEKLFF. The chain couples TRBV4-3 to TRBJ1-4; no reliable D call. CDR1 is LGHNA, CDR2 YSLEER, per germline. This CDR3 is 15 amino acids long. V lost 0 bases to trimming and J lost 2 bases, with 7 bases between them.

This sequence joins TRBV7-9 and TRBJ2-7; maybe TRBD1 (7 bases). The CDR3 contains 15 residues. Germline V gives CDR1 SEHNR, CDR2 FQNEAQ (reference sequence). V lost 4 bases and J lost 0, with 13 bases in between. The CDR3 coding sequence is TGTGCCAGCAGCTCAGGGGGGCAGTTCTCCTACGAGCAGTACTTC. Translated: CASSSGGQFSYEQYF.

The CDR3 DNA is TGTGCCAGCAGCTCTCAGACAGGGCCGAACACTGAAGCTTTCTTT. This codes for CASSSQTGPNTEAFF. The chain couples TRBV7-6 to TRBJ1-1; 7 bases agree with TRBD1. V lost 4 bases, J lost 1 base, and 6 bases stayed unmatched. Germline V gene data show CDR1 as SGHVS and CDR2 as FNYEAQ. CDR3 size: 15 residues.

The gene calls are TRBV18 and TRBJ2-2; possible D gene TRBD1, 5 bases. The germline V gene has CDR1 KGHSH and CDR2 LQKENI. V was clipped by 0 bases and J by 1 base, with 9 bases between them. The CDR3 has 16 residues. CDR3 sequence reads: CASSPPSTVNTGELFF. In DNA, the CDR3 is TGTGCCAGCTCACCACCGTCGACAGTGAACACCGGGGAGCTGTTTTTT.

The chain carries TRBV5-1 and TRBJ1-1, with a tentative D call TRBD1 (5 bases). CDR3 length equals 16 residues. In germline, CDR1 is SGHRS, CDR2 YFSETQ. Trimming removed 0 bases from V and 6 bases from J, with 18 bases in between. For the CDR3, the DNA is TGCGCCAGCAGCTTGGCCGAGGGCCGGGGAGGGGCTGAAGCTTTCTTT. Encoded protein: CASSLAEGRGGAEAFF.

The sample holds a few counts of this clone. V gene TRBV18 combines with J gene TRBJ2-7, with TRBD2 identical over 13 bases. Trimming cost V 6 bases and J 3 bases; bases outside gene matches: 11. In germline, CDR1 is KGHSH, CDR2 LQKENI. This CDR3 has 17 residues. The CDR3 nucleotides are TGTGCCAGCTCCCCCGGACTAGCGGGGGCCTCTATCTACGAGCAGTACTTC. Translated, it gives CASSPGLAGASIYEQYF.

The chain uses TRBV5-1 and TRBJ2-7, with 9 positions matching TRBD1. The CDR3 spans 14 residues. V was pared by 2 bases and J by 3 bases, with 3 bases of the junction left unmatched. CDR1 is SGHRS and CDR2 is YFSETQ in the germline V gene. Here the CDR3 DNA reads TGCGCCAGCAGCTTAGGGACAGGGAACTACGAGCAGTACTTC. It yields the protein CASSLGTGNYEQYF.

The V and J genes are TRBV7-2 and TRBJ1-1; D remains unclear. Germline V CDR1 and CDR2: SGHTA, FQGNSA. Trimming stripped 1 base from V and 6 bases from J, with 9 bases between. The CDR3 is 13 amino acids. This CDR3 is CASSLGVLAEAFF. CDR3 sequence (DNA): TGTGCCAGCAGCTTAGGGGTTCTGGCTGAAGCTTTCTTT.

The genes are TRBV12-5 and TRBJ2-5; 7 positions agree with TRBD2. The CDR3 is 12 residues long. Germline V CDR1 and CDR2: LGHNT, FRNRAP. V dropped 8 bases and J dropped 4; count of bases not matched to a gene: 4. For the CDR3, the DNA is TGTGCTAGTAGCGGGATATCAGAGACCCAGTACTTC. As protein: CASSGISETQYF.

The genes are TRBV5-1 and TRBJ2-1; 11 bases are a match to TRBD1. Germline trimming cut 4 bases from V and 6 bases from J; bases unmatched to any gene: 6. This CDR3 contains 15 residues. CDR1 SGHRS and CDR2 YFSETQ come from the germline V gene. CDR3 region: CASSETGQGANEQFF. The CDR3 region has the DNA TGCGCCAGCAGCGAAACCGGACAGGGGGCCAATGAGCAGTTCTTC. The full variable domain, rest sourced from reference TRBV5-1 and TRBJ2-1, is KAGVTQTPRYLIKTRGQQVTLSCSPISGHRSVSWYQQTPGQGLQFLFEYFSETQRNKGNFPGRFSGRQFSNSRSEMNVSTLELGDSALYLCASSETGQGANEQFFGPGTRLTVL.

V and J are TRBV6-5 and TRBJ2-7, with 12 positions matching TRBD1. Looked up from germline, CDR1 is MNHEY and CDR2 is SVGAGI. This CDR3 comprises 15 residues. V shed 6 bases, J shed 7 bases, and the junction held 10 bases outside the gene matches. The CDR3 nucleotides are TGTGCCAGCAGAACCCCGGGACAGGGGGCTCTTGAGCAGTACTTC. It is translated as CASRTPGQGALEQYF.

CDR3 sequence reads: CASSQEFQANYGYTF. CDR3 DNA: TGCGCCAGCAGCCAAGAATTCCAGGCCAACTATGGCTACACCTTC. This chain joins TRBV4-3 and TRBJ1-2; D gene unclear. Germline values: CDR1 LGHNA, CDR2 YSLEER. This CDR3 spans 15 amino acids. The V end lost 0 bases, the J end lost 2 bases, and 10 bases lay between the germline ends.

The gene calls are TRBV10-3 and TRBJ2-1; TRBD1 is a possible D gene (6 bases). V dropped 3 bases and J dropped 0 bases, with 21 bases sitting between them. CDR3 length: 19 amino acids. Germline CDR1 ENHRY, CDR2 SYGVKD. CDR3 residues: CAISDPDRAPPSSYNEQFF. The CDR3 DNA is TGTGCCATCAGTGACCCGGACAGAGCCCCTCCAAGCTCCTACAATGAGCAGTTCTTC.

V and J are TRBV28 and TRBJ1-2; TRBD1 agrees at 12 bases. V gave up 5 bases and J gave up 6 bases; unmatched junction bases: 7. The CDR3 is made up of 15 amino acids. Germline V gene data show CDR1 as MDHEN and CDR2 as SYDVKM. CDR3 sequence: CASSPPGQGAHGYTF. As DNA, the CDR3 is TGTGCCAGCAGTCCCCCGGGACAGGGGGCGCATGGCTACACCTTC.

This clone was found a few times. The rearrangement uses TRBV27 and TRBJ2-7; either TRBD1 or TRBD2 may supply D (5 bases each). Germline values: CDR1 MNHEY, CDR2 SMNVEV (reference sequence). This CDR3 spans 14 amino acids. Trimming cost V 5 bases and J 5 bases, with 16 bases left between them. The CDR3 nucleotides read TGTGCCAGCAGTCTCTCTAGTGGGGGTGACGAGCAGTACTTC. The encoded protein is CASSLSSGGDEQYF.

CDR3 amino acids: CASSIGGASNQPQHF. The DNA of the CDR3 is TGTGCCAGTAGTATTGGAGGGGCTAGCAATCAGCCCCAGCATTTT. The V and J genes are TRBV19 and TRBJ1-5, with a weak D call TRBD1 (5 bases). Germline CDR1 reads LNHDA; CDR2 reads SQIVND (reference sequence). This CDR3 has 15 residues. V lost 3 bases, J lost 0 bases, and 9 bases lay in between.

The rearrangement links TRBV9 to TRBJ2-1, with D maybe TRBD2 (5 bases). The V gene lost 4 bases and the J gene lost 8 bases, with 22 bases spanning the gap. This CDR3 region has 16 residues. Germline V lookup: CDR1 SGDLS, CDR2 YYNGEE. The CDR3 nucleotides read TGTGCCAGCAGCTTATTGCCTACTAGGGCCGTTTATGAGCAGTTCTTC. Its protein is CASSLLPTRAVYEQFF.

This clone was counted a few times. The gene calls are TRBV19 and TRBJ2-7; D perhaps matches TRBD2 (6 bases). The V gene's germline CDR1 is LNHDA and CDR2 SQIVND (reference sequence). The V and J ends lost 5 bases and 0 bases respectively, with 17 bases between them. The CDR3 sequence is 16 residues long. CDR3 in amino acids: CASSPPPGLHSYEQYF. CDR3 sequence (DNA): TGTGCCAGTAGTCCGCCACCGGGACTCCACTCCTACGAGCAGTACTTC.

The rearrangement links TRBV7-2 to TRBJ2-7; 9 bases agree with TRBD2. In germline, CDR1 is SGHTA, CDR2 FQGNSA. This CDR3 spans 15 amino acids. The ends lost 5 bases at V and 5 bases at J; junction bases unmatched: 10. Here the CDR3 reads CASSEPGLASDEQYF. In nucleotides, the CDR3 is TGTGCCAGCAGCGAACCGGGACTAGCATCCGACGAGCAGTACTTC.

The CDR3 here is CSVLTGSDYGYTF. CDR3 nucleotide sequence: TGCAGCGTTTTGACAGGGTCTGACTATGGCTACACCTTC. The genes are TRBV29-1 and TRBJ1-2, with 7 bases that match TRBD1. V was clipped by 5 bases and J by 3 bases; unmatched bases: 6. Germline V gene sequence: CDR1 SQVTM, CDR2 ANQGSEA. The CDR3 is 13 residues long.